These T cell receptor beta chains were read from a single sample in a study of CD8 T cells in Susac syndrome. Each CDR3 protein gets one entry after TCRdb re-called the immunoSEQ multiplex PCR reads with MiXCR. The profile covers some 400,000 distinct CDR3 sequences, with 85% appearing a single time and roughly 0.1% taken by the ten largest. The sample taken for sequencing was CD8+ T cells from PBMCs. These receptors were taken from a human donor with multiple sclerosis. CDR3s include the opening cysteine and the closing phenylalanine or tryptophan. D genes are given only for firm matches. Clone size is stated in some rows and not others, as once, few, many or a class when expanded.

.,TRBV27,TRBD1,TRBJ2-3,CASTTRGPSTDTQYF,TGTGCCAGCACGACCAGGGGGCCTAGCACAGATACGCAGTATTTT
.,TRBV5-5,TRBD2,TRBJ2-1,CASSLWGGDNEQFF,TGTGCCAGCAGCTTGTGGGGGGGTGACAATGAGCAGTTCTTC
once,TRBV27,TRBD2,TRBJ2-5,CASSLSPGGRLGETQYF,TGTGCCAGCAGTTTATCCCCTGGCGGGAGGTTAGGAGAGACCCAGTACTTC
.,TRBV29-1,TRBD1,TRBJ1-2,CSAPQGAGYGYTF,TGCAGCGCACCACAGGGGGCCGGGTATGGCTACACCTTC
few,TRBV30,.,TRBJ1-1,CASNRGGTEAFF,TGTGCCTCAAATAGGGGGGGCACTGAAGCTTTCTTT
.,TRBV29-1,.,TRBJ2-2,CSVEDWGGDGGELFF,TGCAGCGTTGAAGACTGGGGAGGTGACGGCGGGGAGCTGTTTTTT
once,TRBV4-2,TRBD1,TRBJ1-5,CASSQTFGTAGLTGQPQHF,TGTGCCAGCAGCCAAACCTTTGGGACAGCGGGACTCACAGGGCAGCCCCAGCATTTT
.,TRBV2,.,TRBJ1-2,CASRATGTYGGYTF,TGTGCCAGCAGAGCCACAGGAACCTATGGAGGCTACACCTTC
.,TRBV20-1,TRBD1,TRBJ2-7,CSANPTGVNEQYF,TGCAGTGCTAACCCGACAGGGGTCAATGAGCAGTACTTC
.,TRBV11-1,TRBD2,TRBJ2-1,CASSATSERGNEQFF,TGTGCCAGCAGCGCGACTAGCGAAAGAGGTAATGAGCAGTTCTTC
.,TRBV6-5,.,TRBJ2-4,CASSYSGVAGRGGAANIQYF,TGTGCCAGCAGTTACTCGGGAGTTGCAGGGAGGGGGGGGGCAGCAAACATTCAGTACTTC
.,TRBV7-9,.,TRBJ1-1,CASSLGHLAAFF,TGTGCCAGCAGCTTGGGGCATCTCGCGGCTTTCTTT
once,TRBV29-1,.,TRBJ1-1,CSVLKRDTEAFF,TGCAGCGTCCTGAAGAGGGACACTGAAGCTTTCTTT
.,TRBV28,.,TRBJ2-5,CASSLREPQETQYF,TGTGCCAGCAGTTTGAGAGAGCCCCAAGAGACCCAGTACTTC
.,TRBV9,.,TRBJ2-7,CASSVGLTALGEQYF,TGTGCCAGCAGCGTAGGACTTACAGCCTTAGGCGAGCAGTACTTC
few,TRBV7-6,.,TRBJ2-7,CASSLGWGYEQYF,TGTGCCAGCAGCTTAGGATGGGGGTACGAGCAGTACTTC
.,TRBV11-2,.,TRBJ2-7,CASSPGQFRYEQYF,TGTGCCAGCAGCCCTGGACAGTTTCGCTACGAGCAGTACTTC
.,TRBV4-1,TRBD2,TRBJ2-3,CASTKHPGTSGRSSTDTQYF,TGCGCCAGCACCAAACATCCCGGGACTAGCGGGAGGAGTAGCACAGATACGCAGTATTTT
.,TRBV25-1,.,TRBJ2-7,CASSSVGYPYEQYF,TGTGCCAGCAGTAGCGTTGGGTACCCATACGAGCAGTACTTC
.,TRBV30,.,TRBJ1-5,CACSTGRSNQPQHF,TGTGCCTGTTCCACAGGGAGGAGCAATCAGCCCCAGCATTTT
.,TRBV29-1,TRBD1,TRBJ2-1,CSVPGQVNEQFF,TGCAGCGTTCCGGGACAGGTCAATGAGCAGTTCTTC
.,TRBV6-1,.,TRBJ2-3,CASRGGRTDTQYF,TGTGCCAGCAGGGGGGGCCGCACAGATACGCAGTATTTT
few,TRBV7-9,.,TRBJ2-1,CASSLLANEQFF,TGTGCCAGCAGCTTACTAGCTAATGAGCAGTTCTTC
.,TRBV27,.,TRBJ2-1,CASSHRPDHNEQFF,TGTGCCAGCAGTCACCGGCCCGACCACAATGAGCAGTTCTTC
.,TRBV6-5,.,TRBJ2-5,CASSLTATKQETQYF,TGTGCCAGCAGTTTAACCGCGACAAAACAAGAGACCCAGTACTTC
.,TRBV6-1,.,TRBJ1-3,CASSQISGNTIYF,TGTGCCAGCAGTCAGATCTCTGGAAACACCATATATTTT
.,TRBV10-1,.,TRBJ1-1,CASSESRQPTLNTEAFF,TGCGCCAGCAGTGAGTCTAGACAGCCAACCTTGAACACTGAAGCTTTCTTT
.,TRBV6-1,TRBD2,TRBJ2-5,CASRRLAGVRETQYF,TGTGCCAGCAGAAGACTAGCGGGAGTTCGGGAGACCCAGTACTTC
.,TRBV7-9,.,TRBJ2-3,CASSLVGRVTDTQYF,TGTGCCAGCAGCTTAGTGGGCAGAGTCACAGATACGCAGTATTTT
.,TRBV2,.,TRBJ1-4,CASSDLPGAGEKLFF,TGTGCCAGCAGTGACCTCCCAGGGGCAGGTGAAAAACTGTTTTTT
.,TRBV13,TRBD2,TRBJ2-3,CASSAGLAGLSYFQDTQYF,TGTGCCAGCAGCGCGGGACTAGCGGGCCTTTCATATTTTCAAGATACGCAGTATTTT
.,TRBV7-2,.,TRBJ2-1,CASSFLADTYNEQFF,TGTGCCAGCAGCTTTCTAGCTGACACCTACAATGAGCAGTTCTTC
.,TRBV5-1,.,TRBJ1-2,CASRRGPGLRGYTF,TGCGCCAGCAGACGGGGTCCGGGGCTACGTGGCTACACCTTC
once,TRBV3-1,.,TRBJ1-1,CASSRTGGEAFF,TGTGCCAGCAGCCGTACGGGAGGTGAAGCTTTCTTT
.,TRBV6-5,.,TRBJ1-4,CASTKGLGGEKLFF,TGTGCCAGCACTAAGGGCCTGGGCGGTGAAAAACTGTTTTTT
few,TRBV7-6,TRBD1,TRBJ1-1,CASSLGQGSEAFF,TGTGCCAGCAGCCTGGGACAGGGTAGTGAAGCTTTCTTT
once,TRBV11-2,TRBD2,TRBJ2-1,CASNLAGAYNEQFF,TGTGCCAGCAATCTAGCGGGGGCCTACAATGAGCAGTTCTTC
.,TRBV2,TRBD1,TRBJ1-4,CASRKGARNEKLFF,TGTGCCAGCAGAAAGGGGGCCCGCAATGAAAAACTGTTTTTT
.,TRBV3-1,.,TRBJ2-3,CASSPAIRADTQYF,TGTGCCAGCAGCCCCGCGATTCGAGCAGATACGCAGTATTTT
.,TRBV27,.,TRBJ2-1,CASSLWGLVSPYNEQFF,TGTGCCAGCAGTTTATGGGGCTTGGTGAGTCCGTACAATGAGCAGTTCTTC
.,TRBV10-3,.,TRBJ2-3,CAITPTGRDTDTQYF,TGTGCCATCACCCCGACAGGGCGGGACACAGATACGCAGTATTTT
.,TRBV3-1,TRBD2,TRBJ2-7,CASSPPGLAGVREQYF,TGTGCCAGCAGCCCGCCAGGACTAGCGGGAGTGAGGGAGCAGTACTTC
.,TRBV7-9,.,TRBJ2-7,CASKGLTGVSYEQYF,TGTGCCAGCAAGGGGCTAACTGGGGTCTCCTACGAGCAGTACTTC